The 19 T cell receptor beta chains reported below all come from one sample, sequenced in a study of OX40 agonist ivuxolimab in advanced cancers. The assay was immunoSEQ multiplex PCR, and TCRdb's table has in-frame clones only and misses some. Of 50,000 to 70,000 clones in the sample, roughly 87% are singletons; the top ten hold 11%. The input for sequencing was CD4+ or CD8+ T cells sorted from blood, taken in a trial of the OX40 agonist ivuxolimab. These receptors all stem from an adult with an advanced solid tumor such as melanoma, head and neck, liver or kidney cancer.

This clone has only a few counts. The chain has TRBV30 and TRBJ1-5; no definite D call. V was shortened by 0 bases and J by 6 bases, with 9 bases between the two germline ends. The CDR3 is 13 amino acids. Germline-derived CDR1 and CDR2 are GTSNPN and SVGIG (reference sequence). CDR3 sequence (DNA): TGTGCCTGGAGTGTAGACTACGGTCAGCCCCAGCATTTT. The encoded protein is CAWSVDYGQPQHF.

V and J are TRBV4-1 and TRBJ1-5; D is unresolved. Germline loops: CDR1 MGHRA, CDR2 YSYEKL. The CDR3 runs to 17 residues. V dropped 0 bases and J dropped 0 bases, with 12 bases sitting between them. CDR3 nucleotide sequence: TGCGCCAGCAGCCAAGAAGTCAGCCAATATAGCAATCAGCCCCAGCATTTT. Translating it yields CASSQEVSQYSNQPQHF.

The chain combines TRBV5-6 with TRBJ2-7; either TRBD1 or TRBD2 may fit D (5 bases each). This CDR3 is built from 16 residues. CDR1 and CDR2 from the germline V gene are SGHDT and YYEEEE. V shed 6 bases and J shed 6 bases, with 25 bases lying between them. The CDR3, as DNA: TGTGCCAGCACCGTGGGACCTCCTGGGACGTTATTCGAGCAGTACTTC. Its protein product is CASTVGPPGTLFEQYF.

DNA for the CDR3: TGTGCCAGCAGCTTCTCCGGGGGGAGTAGCGATACGCAGTATTTT. Translation gives CASSFSGGSSDTQYF. The rearrangement joins TRBV7-9 to TRBJ2-3, with TRBD2 identical over 7 bases. V was clipped by 3 bases and J by 6 bases; unmatched bases: 9. Germline values: CDR1 SEHNR, CDR2 FQNEAQ (reference sequence). The CDR3 sequence is 15 residues long.

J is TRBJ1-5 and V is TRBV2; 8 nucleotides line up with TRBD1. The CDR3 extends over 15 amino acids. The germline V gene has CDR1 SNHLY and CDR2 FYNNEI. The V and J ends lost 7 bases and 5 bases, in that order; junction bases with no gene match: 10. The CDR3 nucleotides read TGTGCCAGCACCACCGGAACAGGGGGATATCAGCCCCAGCATTTT. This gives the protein CASTTGTGGYQPQHF.

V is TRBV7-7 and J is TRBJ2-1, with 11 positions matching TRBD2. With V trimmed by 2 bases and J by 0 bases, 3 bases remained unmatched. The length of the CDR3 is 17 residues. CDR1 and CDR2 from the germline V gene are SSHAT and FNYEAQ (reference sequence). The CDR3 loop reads CASSLHLAGGSYNEQFF. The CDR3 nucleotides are TGTGCCAGCAGCTTACATCTAGCGGGGGGCTCCTACAATGAGCAGTTCTTC.

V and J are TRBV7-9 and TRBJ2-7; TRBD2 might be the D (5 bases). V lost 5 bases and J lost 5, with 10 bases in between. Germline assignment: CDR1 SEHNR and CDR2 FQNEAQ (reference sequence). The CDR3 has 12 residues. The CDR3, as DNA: TGTGCCAGCAGCCCAACTAGTAACGAGCAGTACTTC. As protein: CASSPTSNEQYF.

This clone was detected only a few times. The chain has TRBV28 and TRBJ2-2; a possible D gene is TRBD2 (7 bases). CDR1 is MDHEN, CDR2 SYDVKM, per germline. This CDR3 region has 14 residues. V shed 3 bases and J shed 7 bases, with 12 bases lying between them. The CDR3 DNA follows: TGTGCCAGCAGTTTTCCGGGGGGCGGCGGGGAGCTGTTTTTT. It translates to CASSFPGGGGELFF.

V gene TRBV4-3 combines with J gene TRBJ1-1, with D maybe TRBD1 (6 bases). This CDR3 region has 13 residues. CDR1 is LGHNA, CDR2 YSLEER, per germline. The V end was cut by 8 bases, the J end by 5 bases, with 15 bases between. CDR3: CASGTGRKTEAFF. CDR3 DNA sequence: TGCGCCAGCGGAACAGGGAGGAAAACTGAAGCTTTCTTT.

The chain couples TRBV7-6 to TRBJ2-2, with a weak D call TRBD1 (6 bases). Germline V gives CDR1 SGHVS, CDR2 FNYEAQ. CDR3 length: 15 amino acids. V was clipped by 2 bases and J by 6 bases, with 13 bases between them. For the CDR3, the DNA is TGTGCCAGCAGCTTAACGCCAGGGGAGTCCGGGGAGCTGTTTTTT. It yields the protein CASSLTPGESGELFF.

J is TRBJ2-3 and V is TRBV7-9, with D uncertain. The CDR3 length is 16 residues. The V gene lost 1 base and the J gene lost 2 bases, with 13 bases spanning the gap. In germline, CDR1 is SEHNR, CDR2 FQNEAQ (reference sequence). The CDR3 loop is CASSLGAASPTDTQYF. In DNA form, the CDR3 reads TGTGCCAGCAGCTTAGGGGCCGCCTCCCCCACAGATACGCAGTATTTT.

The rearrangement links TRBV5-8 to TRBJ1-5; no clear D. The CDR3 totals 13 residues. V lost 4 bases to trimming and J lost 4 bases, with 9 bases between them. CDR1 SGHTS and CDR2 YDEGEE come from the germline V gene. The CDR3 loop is CASSAFFNQPQHF. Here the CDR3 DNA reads TGTGCCAGCAGCGCCTTTTTTAATCAGCCCCAGCATTTT.

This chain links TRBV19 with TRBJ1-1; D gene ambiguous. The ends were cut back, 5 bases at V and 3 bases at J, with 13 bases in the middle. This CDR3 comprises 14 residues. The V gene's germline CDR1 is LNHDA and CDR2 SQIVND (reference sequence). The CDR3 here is CASSPSLGYTEAFF. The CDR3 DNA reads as TGTGCCAGTAGTCCCTCTCTCGGTTACACTGAAGCTTTCTTT.

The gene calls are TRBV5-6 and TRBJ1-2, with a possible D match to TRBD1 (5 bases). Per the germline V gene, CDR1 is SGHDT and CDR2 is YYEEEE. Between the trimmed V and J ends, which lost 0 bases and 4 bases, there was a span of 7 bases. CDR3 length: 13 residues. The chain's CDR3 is CASSLGDLYGYTF. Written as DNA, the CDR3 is TGTGCCAGCAGCTTGGGGGACCTCTATGGCTACACCTTC. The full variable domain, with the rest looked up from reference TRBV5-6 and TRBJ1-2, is DAGVTQSPTHLIKTRGQQVTLRCSPKSGHDTVSWYQQALGQGPQFIFQYYEEEERQRGNFPDRFSGHQFPNYSSELNVNALLLGDSALYLCASSLGDLYGYTFGSGTRLTVV.

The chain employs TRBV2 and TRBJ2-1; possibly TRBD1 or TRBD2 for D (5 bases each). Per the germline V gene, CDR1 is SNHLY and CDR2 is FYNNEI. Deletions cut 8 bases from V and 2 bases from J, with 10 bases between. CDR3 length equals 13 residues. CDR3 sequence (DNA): TGTGCCAGCCGGGACGGCACCTACAATGAGCAGTTCTTC. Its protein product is CASRDGTYNEQFF.

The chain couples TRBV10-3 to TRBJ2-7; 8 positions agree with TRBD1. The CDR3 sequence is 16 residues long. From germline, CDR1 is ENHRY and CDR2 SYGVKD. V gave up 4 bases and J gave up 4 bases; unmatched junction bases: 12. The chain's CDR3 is CAISGVEDRVGYEQYF. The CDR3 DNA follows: TGTGCCATCAGTGGGGTGGAGGACAGGGTCGGGTACGAGCAGTACTTC.

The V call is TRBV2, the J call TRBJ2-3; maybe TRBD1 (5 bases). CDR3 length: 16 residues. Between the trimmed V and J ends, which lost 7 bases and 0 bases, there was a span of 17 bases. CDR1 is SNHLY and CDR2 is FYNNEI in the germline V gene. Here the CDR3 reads CASIYRQRASTDTQYF. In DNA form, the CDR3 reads TGTGCCAGCATATATCGACAGCGTGCTAGCACAGATACGCAGTATTTT. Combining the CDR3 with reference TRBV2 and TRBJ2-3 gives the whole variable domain EPEVTQTPSHQVTQMGQEVILRCVPISNHLYFYWYRQILGQKVEFLVSFYNNEISEKSEIFDDQFSVERPDGSNFTLKIRSTKLEDSAMYFCASIYRQRASTDTQYFGPGTRLTVL.

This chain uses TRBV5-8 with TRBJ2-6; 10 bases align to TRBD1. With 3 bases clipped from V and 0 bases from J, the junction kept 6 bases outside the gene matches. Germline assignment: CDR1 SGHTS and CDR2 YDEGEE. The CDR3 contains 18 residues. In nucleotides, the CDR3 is TGTGCCAGCAGCTCCGACAGGGGGCCCTTCTCTGGGGCCAACGTCCTGACTTTC. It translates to CASSSDRGPFSGANVLTF.

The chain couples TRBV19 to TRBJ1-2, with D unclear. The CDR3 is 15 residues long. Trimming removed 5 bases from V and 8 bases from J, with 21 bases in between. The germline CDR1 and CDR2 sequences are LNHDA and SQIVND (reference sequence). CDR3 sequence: CASSSPGLPWEGYTF. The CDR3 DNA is TGTGCCAGTAGTTCGCCCGGGCTCCCTTGGGAAGGCTACACCTTC. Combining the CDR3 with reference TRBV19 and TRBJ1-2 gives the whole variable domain DGGITQSPKYLFRKEGQNVTLSCEQNLNHDAMYWYRQDPGQGLRLIYYSQIVNDFQKGDIAEGYSVSREKKESFPLTVTSAQKNPTAFYLCASSSPGLPWEGYTFGSGTRLTVV.